This entry lists 27 T cell receptor beta chains sequenced from one sample in a study of CD8 T cells in ankylosing spondylitis. TCRdb ran MiXCR on the 5' RACE reads and lists one entry per CDR3 protein. The sample comprises 150,000 to 200,000 distinct CDR3 sequences, approximately 10% of which are singletons, and roughly 29% rests with the top ten. Input material: blood, either unsorted or a sorted T cell fraction (not recorded which). The receptors were gathered from a male donor with ankylosing spondylitis or in good health (not recorded which).

This chain links TRBV19 with TRBJ1-2; maybe TRBD1 (6 bases). V was trimmed by 7 bases and J by 0 bases, leaving 12 bases between them. The CDR3 has 14 amino acids. The germline V gene encodes CDR1 LNHDA and CDR2 SQIVND (reference sequence). CDR3 coding DNA: TGTGCCAGTACACCGGGGGCGCCTAACTATGGCTACACCTTC. This gives the protein CASTPGAPNYGYTF.

At least ten counts were recorded for this clonotype. This chain uses TRBV6-2 or TRBV6-3 with TRBJ1-5; maybe TRBD1 (6 bases). This CDR3 comprises 15 residues. V was shortened by 6 bases and J by 4 bases, with 16 bases between the two germline ends. The germline gives CDR1 MNHEY, CDR2 SVGEGT. CDR3 nucleotide sequence: TGTGCCAGCAGCCGAGGCGGGGGGCATAATCAGCCCCAGCATTTT. It encodes CASSRGGGHNQPQHF.

The table lists this clonotype with a few counts. This chain links TRBV3-1 with TRBJ1-4; no definite D call. The CDR3 has 12 amino acids. Germline V gene lookup returns CDR1 LGHDT and CDR2 YNNKEL (reference sequence). V lost 0 bases and J lost 9, with 5 bases in between. The CDR3 loop is CASSQEGKKLFF. The CDR3 DNA follows: TGTGCCAGCAGCCAAGAGGGCAAAAAACTGTTTTTT.

This clonotype was seen many times. The chain carries TRBV5-1 and TRBJ1-2; D is perhaps TRBD1 (5 bases). V was cut by 0 bases and J by 4 bases, with 13 bases left in between. Germline CDR1 and CDR2: SGHRS and YFSETQ. The CDR3 totals 15 residues. The CDR3 is CASSLVQGSSYGYTF. The CDR3 nucleotides read TGCGCCAGCAGCTTGGTCCAGGGCAGTAGCTATGGCTACACCTTC.

This clonotype was found a few times. The CDR3 region is CASSQGGTTGRSLYGYTF. CDR3 coding DNA: TGCGCCAGCAGCCAAGGGGGCACGACAGGGCGCTCCCTATATGGCTACACCTTC. The chain combines TRBV4-1 with TRBJ1-2, with 7 positions matching TRBD1. V was clipped by 1 base and J by 5 bases; unmatched bases: 16. Germline CDR1 MGHRA, CDR2 YSYEKL. The CDR3 contains 18 residues.

In this sample, this clonotype turned up many times. This chain links TRBV6-2 or TRBV6-3 with TRBJ2-3; no clear D. The CDR3 length is 15 residues. Trimming removed 4 bases at V and 3 bases at J, with 14 bases between. CDR1 is MNHEY and CDR2 is SVGEGT in the germline V gene. CDR3 protein: CASSSLRESTDTQYF. The CDR3 DNA reads as TGTGCCAGCAGTTCCCTGAGAGAATCGACAGATACGCAGTATTTT.

The J gene is TRBJ2-6, the V gene TRBV15; tentative D call: TRBD2 (5 bases). V lost 1 base to trimming and J lost 0 bases, with 7 bases between them. The CDR3 is 16 residues long. Germline V CDR1 and CDR2: LNHNV, YYDKDF (reference sequence). In nucleotides, the CDR3 is TGTGCCACCAGCAGAGGACTATTCTCTGGGGCCAACGTCCTGACTTTC. As protein: CATSRGLFSGANVLTF.

This clonotype was recorded at least ten times. The V gene is TRBV27, the J gene TRBJ1-4; D remains ambiguous. V was trimmed by 6 bases and J by 4 bases, leaving 3 bases between them. CDR3 length equals 11 residues. Germline V gene data show CDR1 as MNHEY and CDR2 as SMNVEV (reference sequence). The CDR3 nucleotides read TGTGCCAGCAGGGGTAATGAAAAACTGTTTTTT. This codes for CASRGNEKLFF.

This clonotype has a handful of counts. This sequence joins TRBV24-1 and TRBJ2-3, with D possibly TRBD1 on 5 matching bases. The CDR3 is 14 amino acids. The germline CDR1 and CDR2 sequences are KGHDR and SFDVKD. The V end lost 3 bases, the J end lost 4 bases, and 10 bases lay between the germline ends. The CDR3 DNA reads as TGTGCCACCAGTGATGCCAGGGCCGCAGATACGCAGTATTTT. Protein product: CATSDARAADTQYF.

There are a few counts of this clonotype. The chain uses TRBV20-1 and TRBJ2-4; TRBD2 matches at 7 bases. The CDR3 runs 16 residues. Looked up from germline, CDR1 is DFQATT and CDR2 is SNEGSKA (reference sequence). V shed 3 bases, J shed 7 bases, and the junction held 15 bases outside the gene matches. CDR3 protein: CSASSAFGLDDNIQYF. CDR3 in DNA: TGCAGTGCTAGTTCTGCATTTGGACTAGACGACAACATTCAGTACTTC.

The V and J genes are TRBV20-1 and TRBJ1-5; D possibly corresponds to TRBD1 (5 bases). Germline V gives CDR1 DFQATT, CDR2 SNEGSKA (reference sequence). The CDR3 is 16 residues long. Trimming cost V 5 bases and J 1 base, with 18 bases left between them. CDR3 amino acids: CSAQPGGGSSNQPQHF. The CDR3 nucleotides are TGCAGTGCTCAACCCGGCGGGGGTTCGAGCAATCAGCCCCAGCATTTT.

The sample holds many counts of this clonotype. The rearrangement joins TRBV29-1 to TRBJ1-2; D is undetermined. Per the germline V gene, CDR1 is SQVTM and CDR2 is ANQGSEA. Trimming took 3 bases from V and 4 from J, leaving 12 bases between them. The CDR3 is 13 amino acids. The DNA of the CDR3 is TGCAGCGTTGACCCGGGAGCTTTCTATGGCTACACCTTC. This codes for CSVDPGAFYGYTF.

This clonotype was recorded many times. The chain links TRBV12-3 or TRBV12-4 to TRBJ1-4; D possibly corresponds to TRBD1 (6 bases). Trimming removed 6 bases from V and 8 bases from J, with 13 bases in between. The CDR3 is made up of 13 amino acids. The CDR3 is CASSPQGLEKLFF. The DNA of the CDR3 is TGTGCCAGCAGCCCACAGGGTTTGGAAAAACTGTTTTTT.

V is TRBV7-2 and J is TRBJ1-4; D may be TRBD1 (6 bases). The V gene's germline CDR1 is SGHTA and CDR2 FQGNSA. The V and J ends lost 0 bases and 9 bases respectively, with 11 bases between them. This CDR3 comprises 14 residues. The CDR3 sequence is CASSLAMGGQKLFF. For the CDR3, the DNA is TGTGCCAGCAGCTTAGCGATGGGGGGGCAAAAACTGTTTTTT.

V is TRBV20-1 and J is TRBJ2-5, with 8 bases that match TRBD2. Germline V gene data show CDR1 as DFQATT and CDR2 as SNEGSKA (reference sequence). The CDR3 extends over 14 amino acids. The trim removed 5 bases at V and 2 bases at J, leaving 7 bases unmatched. The CDR3 DNA reads TGCAGTGCTCGGGTGCGGGGGGCTCAAGAGACCCAGTACTTC. This sequence encodes CSARVRGAQETQYF.

This clonotype was detected ten times or more. The genes are TRBV10-3 and TRBJ2-3; D unclear. The CDR3 has 14 residues. V was trimmed by 10 bases and J by 0 bases, leaving 14 bases between them. Germline assignment: CDR1 ENHRY and CDR2 SYGVKD. The CDR3 sequence: CATRQGTSTDTQYF. CDR3 sequence (DNA): TGTGCCACCCGACAAGGAACTAGCACAGATACGCAGTATTTT.

There are many counts of this clonotype. The CDR3 region is CATSWGVAGGNEQFF. The CDR3 nucleotides are TGTGCCACCAGCTGGGGGGTAGCGGGAGGGAATGAGCAGTTCTTC. The rearrangement joins TRBV15 to TRBJ2-1; 11 bases are shared with TRBD2. Germline V CDR1 and CDR2: LNHNV, YYDKDF (reference sequence). This CDR3 is built from 15 residues. V shed 5 bases and J 7 bases; nucleotides not matched to a gene: 7.

This clonotype was detected only a few times. The rearrangement uses TRBV11-2 and TRBJ2-1, with a possible D match to TRBD2 (6 bases). The CDR3 runs to 15 residues. Germline loops: CDR1 SGHAT, CDR2 FQNNGV. Trimming shortened V by 1 base and J by 0 bases, and 7 bases separated the two germline ends. CDR3 nucleotides: TGTGCCAGCAGCTTAGGCGGGGTCTCCTACAATGAGCAGTTCTTC. Protein product: CASSLGGVSYNEQFF.

Many counts were recorded for this clonotype. This chain connects TRBV5-1 to TRBJ2-2; D might be TRBD1 (6 bases). Germline CDR1 and CDR2: SGHRS and YFSETQ. The CDR3 is made up of 13 amino acids. The V end was cut by 5 bases, the J end by 10 bases, with 15 bases between. The CDR3 bases are TGCGCCAGCAGACCCGGGACAACACAGGAGCTGTTTTTT. It encodes CASRPGTTQELFF.

This clonotype was recorded only once. A much larger clonotype is one base distant, so this may be a read error. The chain couples TRBV12-3 or TRBV12-4 to TRBJ2-3, with D possibly being TRBD1 (6 bases). The CDR3 spans 17 residues. As DNA, the CDR3 is TGTGTCAGCAGTCCGGCACAAGGGGGAATCGGCACAGATACGCAGTATTTT. Translation: CVSSPAQGGIGTDTQYF.

This clonotype was recorded many times. The rearrangement uses TRBV6-2 or TRBV6-3 and TRBJ2-1; D assignment may be TRBD1 or TRBD2 (5 bases each). The CDR3 has 21 amino acids. The V and J ends lost 0 bases and 4 bases respectively, with 28 bases between them. From germline, CDR1 is MNHEY and CDR2 SVGEGT. The CDR3 here is CASSYSRRGVMYRPPYNEQFF. CDR3 coding DNA: TGTGCCAGCAGTTACTCCCGCCGGGGCGTTATGTATCGGCCGCCTTACAATGAGCAGTTCTTC.

At least ten counts were recorded for this clonotype. V and J are TRBV5-1 and TRBJ1-1; 7 nucleotides line up with TRBD1. Germline values: CDR1 SGHRS, CDR2 YFSETQ. The CDR3 contains 15 residues. V gave up 4 bases and J gave up 0 bases; unmatched junction bases: 6. In DNA form, the CDR3 reads TGCGCCAGCAGCCCGGAAGGGACAGTGAACACTGAAGCTTTCTTT. It codes for CASSPEGTVNTEAFF.

This clonotype was observed many times. The chain joins TRBV25-1 to TRBJ2-5; 12 bases align to TRBD1. This CDR3 region has 14 residues. After removal of 10 bases from V and 3 bases from J, the junction contained 6 bases not matched to a gene. Germline CDR1 reads MGHDK; CDR2 reads SYGVNS. CDR3 nucleotide sequence: TGTGCCACCGCGGGACAGGGGGCTGAAGAGACCCAGTACTTC. Encoded protein: CATAGQGAEETQYF. Full variable domain (outside the CDR3, taken from reference TRBV25-1 and TRBJ2-5): EADIYQTPRYLVIGTGKKITLECSQTMGHDKMYWYQQDPGMELHLIHYSYGVNSTEKGDLSSESTVSRIRTEHFPLTLESARPSHTSQYLCATAGQGAEETQYFGPGTRLLVL.

This clonotype has a handful of counts. The chain uses TRBV18 and TRBJ2-1; TRBD2 aligns across 7 bases. CDR1 KGHSH and CDR2 LQKENI come from the germline V gene. This CDR3 contains 19 residues. J lost 0 bases, V lost 3 bases, and 14 bases had no gene match. CDR3 sequence reads: CASSPLSSSGSSSYNEQFF. The CDR3 DNA reads TGTGCCAGCTCACCCCTGTCGAGTAGCGGGTCTAGCTCCTACAATGAGCAGTTCTTC.

V usage is TRBV10-3 and J usage is TRBJ2-3; TRBD2 matches at 12 bases. Germline lookup yields CDR1 ENHRY and CDR2 SYGVKD. The CDR3 totals 18 residues. V was pared by 3 bases and J by 0 bases, with 7 bases of the junction left unmatched. CDR3 bases: TGTGCCATCAGTGATTCTTCTAGCGGGGGGGCCAGCACAGATACGCAGTATTTT. The encoded protein is CAISDSSSGGASTDTQYF.

This clonotype was recorded many times. The gene calls are TRBV7-9 and TRBJ2-3, with 7 bases aligning to TRBD2. Germline loops: CDR1 SEHNR, CDR2 FQNEAQ (reference sequence). CDR3 size: 15 residues. The ends lost 2 bases at V and 4 bases at J; junction bases unmatched: 6. This chain's CDR3 is CASSLRRGSPDTQYF. The CDR3 bases are TGTGCCAGCAGCTTAAGGCGGGGGTCCCCAGATACGCAGTATTTT. Filled out from reference TRBV7-9 and TRBJ2-3, the complete variable domain reads DTGVSQNPRHKITKRGQNVTFRCDPISEHNRLYWYRQTLGQGPEFLTYFQNEAQLEKSRLLSDRFSAERPKGSFSTLEIQRTEQGDSAMYLCASSLRRGSPDTQYFGPGTRLTVL.

This clonotype has just a few counts. The J gene is TRBJ2-1, the V gene TRBV29-1; 9 bases match TRBD2. V lost 4 bases to trimming and J lost 5 bases; unmatched junction nucleotides: 9. CDR3 size: 15 residues. Germline loops: CDR1 SQVTM, CDR2 ANQGSEA. The CDR3 nucleotides read TGCAGCGTTGTTTTAGCGGGAGCGCTCCACAATGAGCAGTTCTTC. Translated, it gives CSVVLAGALHNEQFF.